The 31 T cell receptor beta chains in this list originate from one sample, sequenced in a study of blood T cell repertoires in COVID-19. Libraries were prepared by immunoSEQ multiplex PCR; TCRdb keeps only in-frame clonotypes and omits some of them. This sample has about 120,000 clones, with about 83% found just once. Material: peripheral blood. The receptors shown here come from a man aged 55 to 69 with acute or convalescent COVID-19.

The chain employs TRBV4-1 and TRBJ2-1; the match to TRBD1 covers 7 bases. CDR1 is MGHRA and CDR2 is YSYEKL in the germline V gene. The length of the CDR3 is 18 residues. The ends lost 3 bases at V and 4 bases at J; junction bases unmatched: 15. CDR3 in amino acids: CASSHPERGTATYNEQFF. DNA for the CDR3: TGCGCCAGCAGCCACCCAGAGAGGGGGACAGCTACTTACAATGAGCAGTTCTTC.

This sequence joins TRBV28 and TRBJ1-5, with 12 bases that match TRBD1. Germline CDR1 and CDR2: MDHEN and SYDVKM. V shed 4 bases, J shed 12 bases, and the junction held 7 bases outside the gene matches. The CDR3 has 14 amino acids. CDR3 amino acids: CASSSGTGGEVQHF. For the CDR3, the DNA is TGTGCCAGCAGTTCCGGGACAGGGGGCGAGGTCCAGCATTTT.

V is TRBV9 and J is TRBJ2-1; 7 nucleotides match TRBD1. CDR1 and CDR2 (germline): SGDLS, YYNGEE. This CDR3 has 15 amino acids. The trim removed 0 bases at V and 2 bases at J, leaving 2 bases unmatched. CDR3 sequence: CASSVGGQAYNEQFF. For the CDR3, the DNA is TGTGCCAGCAGCGTAGGAGGACAGGCCTACAATGAGCAGTTCTTC.

The chain carries TRBV10-2 and TRBJ1-1; TRBD1 is a possible D gene (5 bases). This CDR3 contains 13 residues. The germline V gene encodes CDR1 WSHSY and CDR2 SAAADI. V gave up 6 bases and J gave up 5 bases, with 13 bases separating them. CDR3 residues: CASRAGGVTEAFF. DNA of the CDR3: TGCGCCAGCAGGGCCGGGGGAGTTACTGAAGCTTTCTTT.

This clone is a singleton in its sample. The gene calls are TRBV5-6 and TRBJ2-3, with TRBD1 matching 7 bases. The length of the CDR3 is 13 residues. CDR1 is SGHDT and CDR2 is YYEEEE in the germline V gene. V was pared by 5 bases and J by 5 bases, with 5 bases of the junction left unmatched. The CDR3 bases are TGTGCCAGCAGGGGACAGAGCGTAGATACGCAGTATTTT. Its translation is CASRGQSVDTQYF.

The chain employs TRBV11-2 and TRBJ2-2; TRBD2 aligns across 12 bases. V shed 4 bases, J shed 3 bases, and the junction held 3 bases outside the gene matches. Germline V gene sequence: CDR1 SGHAT, CDR2 FQNNGV. The CDR3 spans 16 residues. The CDR3 DNA reads TGTGCCAGCAGCTCCGGACTAGCGGGATACACCGGGGAGCTGTTTTTT. Translated: CASSSGLAGYTGELFF.

The chain recombines TRBV5-6 with TRBJ2-5; 13 nucleotides match TRBD2. This CDR3 has 16 amino acids. Per the germline V gene, CDR1 is SGHDT and CDR2 is YYEEEE. Losses at the gene ends were 3 bases for V and 2 bases for J; bases not matched to a gene: 4. The CDR3: CASSSLGLAGQETQYF. In nucleotides, the CDR3 is TGTGCCAGCAGCTCCCTGGGACTAGCGGGACAAGAGACCCAGTACTTC.

The chain combines TRBV9 with TRBJ1-3; a possible D gene is TRBD1 (5 bases). V gave up 0 bases and J gave up 2 bases, with 12 bases separating them. CDR3 length equals 16 residues. CDR1 SGDLS and CDR2 YYNGEE come from the germline V gene. CDR3: CASSVAQGLAGNTIYF. Here the CDR3 DNA reads TGTGCCAGCAGCGTAGCTCAGGGTTTGGCTGGAAACACCATATATTTT.

This clone was observed a handful of times. The rearrangement joins TRBV4-1 to TRBJ2-1; 11 bases map to TRBD2. Germline CDR1 MGHRA, CDR2 YSYEKL. Germline trimming cut 4 bases from V and 5 bases from J; bases unmatched to any gene: 7. This CDR3 region has 16 residues. The CDR3 reads CASSRLLAGVDNEQFF. The CDR3 DNA reads as TGCGCCAGCAGCCGCCTACTAGCGGGAGTAGACAATGAGCAGTTCTTC.

The chain couples TRBV27 to TRBJ2-7; possible D gene TRBD1, 5 bases. V lost 7 bases and J 7 bases, leaving 17 bases between the germline ends. The CDR3 totals 13 residues. The germline V gene has CDR1 MNHEY and CDR2 SMNVEV (reference sequence). The CDR3 bases are TGTGCCAGCATCCCTCCAGGGATGAAGGAGCAGTACTTC. The encoded protein is CASIPPGMKEQYF.

This clone was picked up a small number of times. V gene TRBV9 combines with J gene TRBJ2-1, with 8 positions matching TRBD2. This CDR3 comprises 16 residues. J gave up 8 bases and V 0 bases, and 10 bases lay outside the gene matches. CDR1 is SGDLS, CDR2 YYNGEE, per germline. CDR3 nucleotide sequence: TGTGCCAGCAGCGTAGAGGGAGGAGCGGGAGTGGATGAGCAGTTCTTC. Translating gives CASSVEGGAGVDEQFF.

This sequence joins TRBV6-5 and TRBJ1-4, with a tentative D call TRBD1 (6 bases). The CDR3 runs 13 residues. CDR1 and CDR2 from the germline V gene are MNHEY and SVGAGI. The V end was cut by 11 bases, the J end by 5 bases, with 15 bases between. CDR3 DNA: TGTGCCGTAGGGGGGGGAACCAATGAAAAACTGTTTTTT. Amino acids: CAVGGGTNEKLFF.

This chain connects TRBV5-6 to TRBJ2-7; the match to TRBD1 covers 8 bases. The CDR3 length is 15 residues. The germline V gene encodes CDR1 SGHDT and CDR2 YYEEEE. The junction had 7 bases not matched to a gene; V was cut back by 2 bases and J by 3 bases. The DNA of the CDR3 is TGTGCCAGCAGCTTTAGAGGGACAGGAGGCTACGAGCAGTACTTC. Protein sequence: CASSFRGTGGYEQYF.

As concerns this clone: Within the sample, other DNA sequences also encode this same CDR3. V is TRBV3-1 (or the pseudogene TRBV3-2) and J is TRBJ1-5; D remains unclear. The CDR3 contains 12 residues. Per the germline V gene, CDR1 is LGHDT and CDR2 is YNNKEL (reference sequence). Trimming removed 1 base at V and 7 bases at J, with 5 bases between. In DNA form, the CDR3 reads TGTGCCAGCAGCCAAGGGCGGCAGCCCCAGCATTTT. Amino acid sequence: CASSQGRQPQHF.

V is TRBV7-9 and J is TRBJ2-5, with 7 bases lining up with TRBD1. CDR3 length: 16 amino acids. Trimming removed 3 bases from V and 2 bases from J; junction bases left unmatched: 9. Germline CDR1 reads SEHNR; CDR2 reads FQNEAQ (reference sequence). This chain's CDR3 is CASSFRDREPQETQYF. CDR3 bases: TGTGCCAGCAGCTTTCGAGACAGGGAGCCACAAGAGACCCAGTACTTC.

This chain uses TRBV6-5 with TRBJ1-1; a weak D match, TRBD1 (5 bases). With 6 bases removed from V and 4 bases from J, the gap between germline ends came to 18 bases. The length of the CDR3 is 15 residues. Germline CDR1 MNHEY, CDR2 SVGAGI. CDR3 region: CASSRSGAGGTEAFF. Here the CDR3 DNA reads TGTGCCAGCAGCCGTAGCGGGGCAGGCGGCACTGAAGCTTTCTTT.

This clone was recorded only once. This chain connects TRBV27 to TRBJ2-7; 7 nucleotides align to TRBD1. There are 14 residues in the CDR3. The V segment lost 6 bases and the J segment 5 bases; nucleotides outside the gene matches: 10. The germline CDR1 and CDR2 sequences are MNHEY and SMNVEV (reference sequence). CDR3 DNA: TGTGCCAGCAGGTTCGAGACAGGGATAAACGAGCAGTACTTC. Its protein product is CASRFETGINEQYF.

V is TRBV2 and J is TRBJ1-5; D perhaps matches TRBD1 (6 bases). The ends were cut back, 2 bases at V and 5 bases at J, with 10 bases in the middle. Germline values: CDR1 SNHLY, CDR2 FYNNEI. This CDR3 contains 14 residues. CDR3 residues: CASSEMGADQPQHF. DNA of the CDR3: TGTGCCAGCAGTGAAATGGGGGCCGATCAGCCCCAGCATTTT.

Written as DNA, the CDR3 is TGTGCCAGTAGTATAGCAGGGGGCGGTCGGCAGCCCCAGCATTTT. Residues: CASSIAGGGRQPQHF. The chain carries TRBV19 and TRBJ1-5; 8 bases fit TRBD1. This CDR3 contains 15 residues. Germline V CDR1 and CDR2: LNHDA, SQIVND (reference sequence). Trimming cost V 1 base and J 7 bases; bases outside gene matches: 6.

To note about this clone: A much larger clone differs by one base, so this may be a read error. J is TRBJ2-7 and V is TRBV7-9; D gene ambiguous. The CDR3 is made up of 11 amino acids. Trimming took 5 bases from V and 2 from J, leaving 4 bases between them. CDR1 is SEHNR, CDR2 FQNEAQ, per germline (reference sequence). The CDR3 here is CASSPAYEQYF. CDR3 sequence (DNA): TGTGCCAGCAGCCCCGCCTACGAGCAGTACTTC.

This clone was recorded once. The chain couples TRBV28 to TRBJ1-1; 7 bases map to TRBD1. CDR1 is MDHEN, CDR2 SYDVKM, per germline. This CDR3 is built from 16 residues. The J segment lost 3 bases and the V segment lost 5 bases, leaving 12 bases of the junction unmatched. DNA of the CDR3: TGTGCCAGCAGTCTAGGATATCACAGGGGTGACACTGAAGCTTTCTTT. This codes for CASSLGYHRGDTEAFF.

In DNA, the CDR3 is TGCGCCCAGGAGGGGCCCATATGGGGCTACACCTTC. It translates to CAQEGPIWGYTF. The J gene is TRBJ1-2, the V gene TRBV23-1; maybe TRBD1 (5 bases). TRBV23-1 has ORF status, its function being uncertain. There are 12 residues in the CDR3. V shed 11 bases and J shed 8 bases, with 18 bases lying between them.

The rearrangement joins TRBV6-5 to TRBJ2-5; 7 bases line up with TRBD1. The V gene's germline CDR1 is MNHEY and CDR2 SVGAGI. With 6 bases clipped from V and 2 bases from J, the junction kept 3 bases outside the gene matches. This CDR3 spans 13 amino acids. CDR3 residues: CASSRDRQETQYF. The CDR3 coding sequence is TGTGCCAGCAGCAGGGACAGACAAGAGACCCAGTACTTC.

This chain uses TRBV9 with TRBJ2-1; 7 bases match TRBD2. The CDR3 is made up of 15 amino acids. With 2 bases clipped from V and 7 bases from J, the junction kept 9 bases outside the gene matches. Germline V gene lookup returns CDR1 SGDLS and CDR2 YYNGEE. CDR3 loop: CASSVCAGENNEQFF. CDR3 coding DNA: TGTGCCAGCAGCGTGTGCGCGGGAGAGAATAATGAGCAGTTCTTC.

The chain links TRBV7-2 to TRBJ2-1, with 11 bases lining up with TRBD2. Germline V lookup: CDR1 SGHTA, CDR2 FQGNSA. The CDR3 covers 18 residues. V gave up 0 bases and J gave up 1 base; unmatched junction bases: 5. The CDR3 DNA reads TGTGCCAGCAGCTTAGCAACTAGCGGGAGAGGTTCCTACAATGAGCAGTTCTTC. Translation: CASSLATSGRGSYNEQFF.

This clone was recorded only once. The gene calls are TRBV29-1 and TRBJ2-7; the D is unclear. Trimming removed 1 base from V and 5 bases from J, with 12 bases in between. The CDR3 runs to 13 residues. CDR1 and CDR2 (germline): SQVTM, ANQGSEA. CDR3 sequence: CSVEGRRGNEQYF. The CDR3 nucleotides read TGCAGCGTTGAAGGTCGTAGAGGCAACGAGCAGTACTTC.

This clone was picked up one time. The rearrangement uses TRBV5-6 and TRBJ2-5; D ambiguous. CDR1 is SGHDT, CDR2 YYEEEE, per germline. The length of the CDR3 is 14 residues. V lost 2 bases and J 2 bases, leaving 10 bases between the germline ends. The CDR3 DNA is TGTGCCAGCAGCTTTCCCCAATTGCAAGAGACCCAGTACTTC. Protein product: CASSFPQLQETQYF.

The chain joins TRBV5-4 to TRBJ1-1, with 9 bases identical to TRBD1. There are 14 residues in the CDR3. Germline loops: CDR1 SGHNT, CDR2 YYREEE (reference sequence). Unmatched junction bases numbered 6, after V lost 6 bases and J lost 3 bases. The CDR3 region is CASIRQGVDTEAFF. The DNA for the CDR3 is TGTGCCAGCATCCGACAGGGGGTTGACACTGAAGCTTTCTTT.

V is TRBV27 and J is TRBJ2-3, with TRBD2 matching over 14 bases. The CDR3 has 17 residues. The V and J ends lost 5 bases and 2 bases, in that order; junction bases with no gene match: 6. Germline CDR1 and CDR2: MNHEY and SMNVEV (reference sequence). The CDR3 DNA sequence: TGTGCCAGCAGTCGTAGACTAGCGGGAGGGTTCACAGATACGCAGTATTTT. Protein sequence: CASSRRLAGGFTDTQYF.

This chain uses TRBV28 with TRBJ2-5; 11 bases are shared with TRBD2. This CDR3 has 14 residues. Germline assignment: CDR1 MDHEN and CDR2 SYDVKM. V trimming: 8 bases; J trimming: 2 bases; junction bases outside the gene matches: 4. The CDR3 DNA follows: TGTGCCAGCGGGACTAGCGGAAGTCAAGAGACCCAGTACTTC. As protein: CASGTSGSQETQYF. Based on the CDR3 plus reference TRBV28 and TRBJ2-5, the full variable domain is DVKVTQSSRYLVKRTGEKVFLECVQDMDHENMFWYRQDPGLGLRLIYFSYDVKMKEKGDIPEGYSVSREKKERFSLILESASTNQTSMYLCASGTSGSQETQYFGPGTRLLVL.

In this sample, this clone turned up once. This chain links TRBV15 with TRBJ1-4, with unresolved D. CDR1 LNHNV and CDR2 YYDKDF come from the germline V gene (reference sequence). V dropped 0 bases and J dropped 0 bases, with 8 bases sitting between them. CDR3 length equals 16 residues. The CDR3 loop is CATSRDLAATNEKLFF. Written as DNA, the CDR3 is TGTGCCACCAGCAGAGATCTGGCTGCAACTAATGAAAAACTGTTTTTT.